Listed below are T cell receptor beta chains from one sample, sequenced in a study of T cell responses to AZD1222 COVID-19 vaccine. Here immunoSEQ multiplex PCR was the method, and the copy in TCRdb shows in-frame clones only, minus some. This table holds about 120,000 clones, 75% to 95% found once. The source was peripheral blood, collected on day 0 of AZD1222 vaccination. The source is an adult in good health. Each CDR3 is given with its conserved first and last residue.

j_call	v_call	cdr3_aa
TRBJ2-2	TRBV10-1	CASTGGSTGELFF
TRBJ1-2	TRBV5-6	CASSSGGQGNYGYTF
TRBJ1-4	TRBV28	CASSSVTFQQGSDEKLFF
TRBJ1-5	TRBV3-1/TRBV3-2	CASSQDPGSNQPQHF
TRBJ2-7	TRBV18	CASSPPPGAEQYF
TRBJ2-7	TRBV14	CASSQEGRAEQYF
TRBJ1-1	TRBV7-9	CASSWGTDNPRNTEAFF
TRBJ2-4	TRBV19	CASSIDGGDIQYF
TRBJ1-2	TRBV29-1	CSVGGDPGGGTF
TRBJ2-7	TRBV25-1	CASSDWKEYEQYF
TRBJ2-2	TRBV5-4	CASSSQGSGELFF
TRBJ2-1	TRBV9	CASSLTGGDEQFF
TRBJ2-3	TRBV7-2	CASSLAPRLDTQYF
TRBJ2-2	TRBV7-3	CASSRDSHTGELFF
TRBJ1-4	TRBV18	CASSDGLNEKLFF
TRBJ1-5	TRBV18	CASSPPGQGSNQPQHF
TRBJ1-3	TRBV18	CASSQYQGSGNTIYF
TRBJ1-4	TRBV7-6	CASRGGGKLFF
TRBJ2-3	TRBV27	CASSANSYDTDTQYF
TRBJ1-1	TRBV27	CASSFFRDREAFF
TRBJ2-1	TRBV6-1	CASSEAGTSYNEQFF
TRBJ1-5	TRBV18	CASSHDKNQPQHF
TRBJ1-4	TRBV19	CASSRVGRFNEKLFF
TRBJ1-2	TRBV6-2/TRBV6-3	CASSYIDRGSGGYTF
TRBJ2-7	TRBV3-1/TRBV3-2	CASRSSRGKNEQYF
TRBJ1-3	TRBV3-1/TRBV3-2	CASSPRGVLLGNTIYF
TRBJ1-1	TRBV6-5	CASSTGASEAFF
TRBJ1-4	TRBV20-1	CSARLREKLFF
TRBJ1-2	TRBV3-1/TRBV3-2	CASSQQGPGYGYTF
TRBJ1-5	TRBV6-5	CASSYSNRGNQPQHF
TRBJ1-1	TRBV14	CASSQVRTMNTEAFF
TRBJ1-5	TRBV19	CASRQRSGSYQPQHF
TRBJ2-3	TRBV6-5	CASMSTLGDFHTQYF
TRBJ2-7	TRBV27	CASSPRGLAYEQYF
TRBJ1-2	TRBV3-1/TRBV3-2	CASSPLGGLYGYTF
TRBJ2-5	TRBV19	CASSITRETQYF
TRBJ1-2	TRBV18	CASSFQTDPYGYTF
TRBJ2-2	TRBV28	CATFHGGTGELFF
TRBJ2-2	TRBV11-2	CASSSPGGGHTGELFF
TRBJ2-1	TRBV5-1	CASRLLNEQFF
TRBJ2-1	TRBV5-1	CASSFTSGRYNEQFF
TRBJ2-2	TRBV7-8	CASSERTGGGTGELFF
TRBJ2-1	TRBV2	CASSEARGRPNEQFF
TRBJ1-5	TRBV3-1/TRBV3-2	CASSQDRDQPQHF
TRBJ1-1	TRBV3-1/TRBV3-2	CASSLNRVGYTEAFF
TRBJ2-1	TRBV12-3/TRBV12-4	CASRYLRSEQFF
TRBJ1-6	TRBV27	CASSSGLVASPLHF
TRBJ2-1	TRBV9	CASSVVQGFHEQFF
TRBJ1-6	TRBV27	CASSLRAGNSPLHF
TRBJ2-1	TRBV6-5	CASRQLAANEQFF
TRBJ2-1	TRBV30	CAWSGPGTFNEQFF
TRBJ1-6	TRBV27	CASSLVPIGNSPLHF
TRBJ2-5	TRBV5-1	CASSLSGVRETQYF
TRBJ1-2	TRBV9	CASSVVAYPGYGYTF
TRBJ1-6	TRBV5-1	CASRTGNPESPLHF
TRBJ2-1	TRBV29-1	CSVGRGTGGKYEQFF
TRBJ1-5	TRBV27	CASSLGTDQPQHF
TRBJ2-3	TRBV6-2/TRBV6-3	CASSYGQTSTDTQYF
TRBJ2-1	TRBV9	CASSQERGFEQFF
TRBJ1-1	TRBV6-5	CASSYSGGRGTEAFF